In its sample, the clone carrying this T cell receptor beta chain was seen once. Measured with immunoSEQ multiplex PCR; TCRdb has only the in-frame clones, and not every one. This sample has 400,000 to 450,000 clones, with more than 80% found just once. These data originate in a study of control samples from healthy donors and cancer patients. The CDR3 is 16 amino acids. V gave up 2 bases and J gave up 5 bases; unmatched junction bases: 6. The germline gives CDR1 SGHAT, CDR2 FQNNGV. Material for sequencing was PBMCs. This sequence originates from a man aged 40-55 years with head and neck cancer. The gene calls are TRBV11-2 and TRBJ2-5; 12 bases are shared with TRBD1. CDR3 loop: CASSLWGQGAGETQYF. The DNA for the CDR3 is TGTGCCAGCAGCTTATGGGGACAGGGGGCAGGGGAGACCCAGTACTTC.